These 28 T cell receptor beta chains were all obtained from the same sample, sequenced in a study of shared T cell receptors in the human thymus. TCRdb's copy holds only in-frame clones and misses some; the assay was immunoSEQ multiplex PCR. Among almost 550,000 clones listed, about four fifths were seen once. The data were also submitted as part of a second study, on human thymus T cells.

Sequencing was carried out using thymocytes. These receptors originate from a boy in the first two years of life with a congenital heart defect.

The V and J genes are TRBV6-5 and TRBJ2-7; D is possibly TRBD1 (6 bases). Trimming shortened V by 7 bases and J by 6 bases, and 22 bases separated the two germline ends. CDR1 is MNHEY and CDR2 is SVGAGI in the germline V gene. This CDR3 region has 15 residues. This CDR3 reads CASTHALTGLSEQYF. The CDR3 DNA reads as TGTGCCAGCACCCACGCTCTAACAGGGTTAAGCGAGCAGTACTTC.

The CDR3 reads CASSECGRWHTGELFF. The CDR3 DNA is TGTGCCAGCAGTGAATGCGGGAGATGGCACACCGGGGAGCTGTTTTTT. This chain uses TRBV6-1 with TRBJ2-2; 7 nucleotides align to TRBD2. Per germline, CDR1 MNHNS and CDR2 SASEGT. With V trimmed by 2 bases and J by 3 bases, 6 bases remained unmatched. This CDR3 is built from 16 residues.

This chain uses TRBV9 with TRBJ2-7; possible D gene TRBD1, 5 bases. The CDR3 extends over 14 amino acids. Germline V CDR1 and CDR2: SGDLS, YYNGEE. Between the trimmed V and J ends, which lost 0 bases and 3 bases, there was a span of 10 bases. The DNA of the CDR3 is TGTGCCAGCAGCGTAGGCAAGGGGAACTACGAGCAGTACTTC. Its translation is CASSVGKGNYEQYF.

The J gene is TRBJ2-7, the V gene TRBV5-1, with a possible D match to TRBD2 (6 bases). The germline gives CDR1 SGHRS, CDR2 YFSETQ. This CDR3 has 15 amino acids. Trimming took off 0 bases at V and 7 bases at J, with 17 bases between the two ends. Written as DNA, the CDR3 is TGCGCCAGCAGCTTGGAATTCAAGCGGGCTGGAGAGCAGTACTTC. This sequence encodes CASSLEFKRAGEQYF.

V is TRBV27 and J is TRBJ1-5, with D maybe TRBD1 (5 bases). Trimming removed 0 bases from V and 6 bases from J, with 21 bases in between. The CDR3 is made up of 18 amino acids. Germline loops: CDR1 MNHEY, CDR2 SMNVEV (reference sequence). The CDR3 sequence: CASSLSKCRAERGQPQHF. The CDR3 nucleotides are TGTGCCAGCAGTTTATCGAAGTGCAGGGCCGAAAGGGGTCAGCCCCAGCATTTT.

The rearrangement joins TRBV7-3 to TRBJ2-4; D is perhaps TRBD1 (5 bases). Germline V gene sequence: CDR1 SGHTA, CDR2 FQGTGA. The CDR3 extends over 15 amino acids. With 6 bases removed from V and 0 bases from J, the gap between germline ends came to 12 bases. The CDR3 DNA follows: TGTGCCAGCAGGTCGACAGTTTTAGCCAAAAACATTCAGTACTTC. Residues: CASRSTVLAKNIQYF.

J is TRBJ2-5 and V is TRBV6-1; 7 nucleotides line up with TRBD2. The CDR3 is made up of 16 amino acids. Germline CDR1 is MNHNS and CDR2 is SASEGT. V lost 0 bases to trimming and J lost 4 bases; unmatched junction nucleotides: 8. The CDR3 spells CASSEARVVAGETQYF. Written as DNA, the CDR3 is TGTGCCAGCAGTGAAGCGCGAGTTGTAGCGGGAGAGACCCAGTACTTC.

The rearrangement uses TRBV25-1 and TRBJ2-1; 8 nucleotides line up with TRBD2. CDR1 is MGHDK, CDR2 SYGVNS, per germline. The junction had 6 bases not matched to a gene; V was cut back by 5 bases and J by 6 bases. The CDR3 contains 14 residues. CDR3 residues: CASSQGLAGNEQFF. The CDR3 DNA follows: TGTGCCAGCAGTCAAGGACTAGCCGGCAATGAGCAGTTCTTC.

This rearrangement joins TRBV2 to TRBJ2-3; 7 positions match TRBD2. V was pared by 7 bases and J by 3 bases, with 7 bases of the junction left unmatched. Germline CDR1 is SNHLY and CDR2 is FYNNEI. CDR3 length: 14 amino acids. The CDR3 is CASIRGEGTDTQYF. CDR3 DNA: TGTGCCAGCATCCGGGGGGAAGGGACAGATACGCAGTATTTT.

The V call is TRBV27, the J call TRBJ2-3; 11 nucleotides match TRBD2. This CDR3 has 16 amino acids. The trim removed 4 bases at V and 3 bases at J, leaving 6 bases unmatched. Germline values: CDR1 MNHEY, CDR2 SMNVEV (reference sequence). This CDR3 reads CASSYIAGGPTDTQYF. Written as DNA, the CDR3 is TGTGCCAGCAGTTACATAGCGGGAGGGCCAACAGATACGCAGTATTTT.

The chain carries TRBV4-2 and TRBJ1-4; 8 positions agree with TRBD1. The germline V gene has CDR1 LGHNA and CDR2 YNFKEQ. This CDR3 is built from 16 residues. V trimming: 3 bases; J trimming: 4 bases; junction bases outside the gene matches: 7. The CDR3 reads CASSHFQGAGNEKLFF. The CDR3 nucleotides are TGTGCCAGCAGCCACTTCCAGGGGGCAGGTAATGAAAAACTGTTTTTT.

The chain joins TRBV28 to TRBJ2-1; 7 nucleotides line up with TRBD2. The V and J ends lost 5 bases and 0 bases, in that order; junction bases with no gene match: 7. Per the germline V gene, CDR1 is MDHEN and CDR2 is SYDVKM. This CDR3 spans 16 amino acids. The chain's CDR3 is CASSTGRPHSYNEQFF. The CDR3 nucleotides are TGTGCCAGCAGTACCGGGAGGCCCCACTCCTACAATGAGCAGTTCTTC.

The rearrangement uses TRBV18 and TRBJ2-7, with TRBD2 matching over 7 bases. Germline V gene data show CDR1 as KGHSH and CDR2 as LQKENI. J gave up 0 bases and V 6 bases, and 11 bases lay outside the gene matches. The CDR3 runs to 16 residues. This CDR3 reads CASSSGRGPLSYEQYF. In DNA form, the CDR3 reads TGTGCCAGCTCCTCAGGGAGGGGTCCCCTCTCCTACGAGCAGTACTTC.

V usage is TRBV7-2 and J usage is TRBJ2-7; 11 nucleotides agree with TRBD2. The CDR3 length is 14 residues. Germline lookup yields CDR1 SGHTA and CDR2 FQGNSA. V was clipped by 6 bases and J by 3 bases; unmatched bases: 4. CDR3 loop: CASRLAGAGYEQYF. CDR3 nucleotides: TGTGCCAGCAGACTAGCGGGAGCGGGCTACGAGCAGTACTTC. Supplemented by reference TRBV7-2 and TRBJ2-7, the full variable domain reads GAGVSQSPSNKVTEKGKDVELRCDPISGHTALYWYRQSLGQGLEFLIYFQGNSAPDKSGLPSDRFSAERTGGSVSTLTIQRTQQEDSAVYLCASRLAGAGYEQYFGPGTRLTVT.

The chain joins TRBV29-1 to TRBJ2-7, with 9 bases matching TRBD1. CDR1 SQVTM and CDR2 ANQGSEA come from the germline V gene. The CDR3 has 15 residues. The junction had 13 bases not matched to a gene; V was cut back by 7 bases and J by 3 bases. The CDR3 loop is CSAVARTGGIYEQYF. The CDR3 nucleotides are TGCAGCGCCGTGGCGAGAACAGGGGGCATCTACGAGCAGTACTTC.

The rearrangement uses TRBV19 and TRBJ1-1; D may be TRBD1 (5 bases). Looked up from germline, CDR1 is LNHDA and CDR2 is SQIVND (reference sequence). This CDR3 comprises 16 residues. Trimming removed 1 base from V and 2 bases from J, with 14 bases in between. CDR3 sequence (DNA): TGTGCCAGTAGTATAGGAGGTTGGGGCACAAACACTGAAGCTTTCTTT. It translates to CASSIGGWGTNTEAFF.

This clone has a single count. The chain recombines TRBV4-3 with TRBJ2-2; TRBD2 agrees at 8 bases. CDR1 and CDR2 from the germline V gene are LGHNA and YSLEER. V gave up 4 bases and J gave up 7 bases; unmatched junction bases: 8. The CDR3 sequence is 15 residues long. The CDR3 is CASSLKRERGGELFF. CDR3 DNA: TGCGCCAGCAGCCTTAAGCGGGAGCGGGGCGGGGAGCTGTTTTTT.

This clone was counted between two and nine times. The chain is built from TRBV5-1 and TRBJ2-4, with TRBD2 matching 13 bases. V dropped 4 bases and J dropped 8; count of bases not matched to a gene: 3. Germline V gene data show CDR1 as SGHRS and CDR2 as YFSETQ. CDR3 length: 14 amino acids. CDR3 DNA sequence: TGCGCCAGCAGCACTAGCGGGAGGGGGGACATTCAGTACTTC. Translation gives CASSTSGRGDIQYF.

This rearrangement joins TRBV5-1 to TRBJ1-1; 11 positions agree with TRBD1. Per the germline V gene, CDR1 is SGHRS and CDR2 is YFSETQ. The CDR3 length is 17 residues. The J segment lost 4 bases and the V segment lost 1 base, leaving 9 bases of the junction unmatched. CDR3 sequence: CASSLWVDRGRSTEAFF. CDR3 nucleotides: TGCGCCAGCAGCTTGTGGGTGGACAGGGGGCGAAGCACTGAAGCTTTCTTT.

The CDR3 loop is CASSLAWAGQPQHF. The CDR3 region has the DNA TGTGCCAGCAGCTTGGCCTGGGCCGGTCAGCCCCAGCATTTT. This chain connects TRBV5-6 to TRBJ1-5, with D hard to call. The V end was cut by 0 bases, the J end by 6 bases, with 10 bases between. The CDR3 contains 14 residues. The germline V gene has CDR1 SGHDT and CDR2 YYEEEE.

The J gene is TRBJ2-1, the V gene TRBV2, with TRBD2 identical over 11 bases. Germline CDR1 is SNHLY and CDR2 is FYNNEI. The CDR3 is 18 residues long. Trimming at V came to 6 bases and at J to 6 bases, leaving 16 bases not matched to a gene. As DNA, the CDR3 is TGTGCCAGCAGCCAACTGACTAGCGGGGATACCTACTGCAATGAGCAGTTCTTC. It is translated as CASSQLTSGDTYCNEQFF.

The sample holds one count of this clone. The V gene is TRBV11-2, the J gene TRBJ1-2, with D perhaps TRBD1 (5 bases). Between the trimmed V and J ends, which lost 5 bases and 8 bases, there was a span of 12 bases. The CDR3 length is 12 residues. From germline, CDR1 is SGHAT and CDR2 FQNNGV. The CDR3 sequence: CASSLGRGGYTF. In DNA form, the CDR3 reads TGTGCCAGCAGCCTGGGGAGGGGAGGCTACACCTTC.

This chain joins TRBV7-9 and TRBJ2-5; TRBD2 might be the D (5 bases). The CDR3 contains 14 residues. From germline, CDR1 is SEHNR and CDR2 FQNEAQ (reference sequence). Between the trimmed V and J ends, which lost 1 base and 4 bases, there was a span of 10 bases. The CDR3 here is CASSLEGRGETQYF. CDR3 in DNA: TGTGCCAGCAGCTTAGAAGGGAGAGGAGAGACCCAGTACTTC.

The chain is built from TRBV6-5 and TRBJ2-2, with D hard to call. The CDR3 is 12 amino acids. The V end was cut by 3 bases, the J end by 7 bases, with 6 bases between. CDR1 is MNHEY and CDR2 is SVGAGI in the germline V gene. CDR3 nucleotides: TGTGCCAGCAGTTATTCCGGCGGGGAGCTGTTTTTT. Translation: CASSYSGGELFF.

This chain uses TRBV10-1 with TRBJ2-3; D perhaps matches TRBD2 (7 bases). This CDR3 contains 16 residues. Germline V gene data show CDR1 as WNHNN and CDR2 as SYGVQD (reference sequence). Trimming took 0 bases from V and 1 from J, leaving 11 bases between them. The CDR3 sequence is CASSESGGRGTDTQYF. The CDR3, as DNA: TGCGCCAGCAGTGAGTCGGGGGGGCGCGGCACAGATACGCAGTATTTT.

This sequence joins TRBV27 and TRBJ1-4; D not certain. The CDR3 runs 18 residues. Germline V lookup: CDR1 MNHEY, CDR2 SMNVEV (reference sequence). V shed 10 bases and J shed 4 bases, with 28 bases lying between them. CDR3 coding DNA: TGTGCCACCTCACCACCAACGAGGAGATCCGGCGTTAATGAAAAACTGTTTTTT. Its translation: CATSPPTRRSGVNEKLFF.

This clone was detected only once. The J gene is TRBJ2-7, the V gene TRBV4-3; 11 bases agree with TRBD2. V was pared by 0 bases and J by 5 bases, with 12 bases of the junction left unmatched. This CDR3 has 18 amino acids. Looked up from germline, CDR1 is LGHNA and CDR2 is YSLEER. CDR3 DNA sequence: TGCGCCAGCAGCCAAGATCTGGGACTAGCGGTAACTCCTAACGAGCAGTACTTC. Its translation: CASSQDLGLAVTPNEQYF.

This clone was seen a single time. The chain uses TRBV30 and TRBJ2-1; 9 nucleotides match TRBD1. Trimming cost V 4 bases and J 1 base; bases outside gene matches: 14. The CDR3 covers 18 residues. CDR1 and CDR2 (germline): GTSNPN, SVGIG (reference sequence). The CDR3 loop reads CAWTLPTSDRGSYNEQFF. The CDR3 DNA reads TGTGCCTGGACCCTACCAACGTCGGACAGGGGATCCTACAATGAGCAGTTCTTC.